One and the same sample provided the 22 T cell receptor beta chains below, sequenced in a study of blood T cell repertoires in COVID-19 (TCRdb year 2020). Library method: the immunoSEQ multiplex PCR assay. In its TCRdb copy, this immuneACCESS table keeps in-frame sequences only and misses some clones. Where compared with another copy, unresolved V genes explain less than half of these, and the others have no known cause. Here the sample has 65,000 to 90,000 clones; approximately 89% occur a single time. In total, the top ten clones hold roughly 9% of the sample. The sequencing sample was made of peripheral blood. These receptors originate from a man older than 75 with acute or convalescent COVID-19.

CDR3 residues: CASREGGTYNEQFF. Here the CDR3 DNA reads TGTGCCAGCAGGGAGGGGGGGACTTACAATGAGCAGTTCTTC. The chain is built from TRBV2 and TRBJ2-1, with a weak D call TRBD2 (7 bases). CDR1 and CDR2 from the germline V gene are SNHLY and FYNNEI. V dropped 6 bases and J dropped 4 bases, with 13 bases sitting between them. There are 14 residues in the CDR3.

The chain couples TRBV5-1 to TRBJ1-6, with TRBD1 as a possible D gene (6 bases). The CDR3 covers 15 residues. The germline V and J ends were trimmed by 8 bases and 9 bases, with 21 bases remaining between them. The germline V gene has CDR1 SGHRS and CDR2 YFSETQ. CDR3 sequence reads: CASRREGVDGSPLHF. The CDR3 DNA is TGCGCCAGTCGCCGGGAGGGGGTCGACGGTTCACCCCTCCACTTT.

The chain joins TRBV5-1 to TRBJ2-1, with D unclear. V gave up 2 bases and J gave up 8 bases, with 14 bases separating them. The germline V gene encodes CDR1 SGHRS and CDR2 YFSETQ. CDR3 length: 14 residues. The CDR3 DNA follows: TGCGCCAGCAGCTTACAGACGTCATACGATGAGCAGTTCTTC. It encodes CASSLQTSYDEQFF. Filled out from reference TRBV5-1 and TRBJ2-1, the complete variable domain reads KAGVTQTPRYLIKTRGQQVTLSCSPISGHRSVSWYQQTPGQGLQFLFEYFSETQRNKGNFPGRFSGRQFSNSRSEMNVSTLELGDSALYLCASSLQTSYDEQFFGPGTRLTVL.

The chain employs TRBV18 and TRBJ1-2; TRBD1 might be the D (6 bases). Looked up from germline, CDR1 is KGHSH and CDR2 is LQKENI. The V and J ends lost 6 bases and 6 bases respectively, with 17 bases between them. This CDR3 contains 14 residues. In nucleotides, the CDR3 is TGTGCCAGCTCCCGTTCGACAGGTCTGGATGGCTACACCTTC. Its translation is CASSRSTGLDGYTF.

The chain has TRBV30 and TRBJ2-7; a possible D gene is TRBD1 (6 bases). V shed 5 bases and J shed 3 bases, with 8 bases lying between them. Germline lookup yields CDR1 GTSNPN and CDR2 SVGIG (reference sequence). CDR3 length: 11 residues. The CDR3 loop reads CAWGQLYEQYF. CDR3 DNA: TGTGCCTGGGGACAGCTCTACGAGCAGTACTTC. The whole variable domain, remainder taken from reference TRBV30 and TRBJ2-7, is SQTIHQWPATLVQPVGSPLSLECTVEGTSNPNLYWYRQAAGRGLQLLFYSVGIGQISSEVPQNLSASRPQDRQFILSSKKLLLSDSGFYLCAWGQLYEQYFGPGTRLTVT.

The V call is TRBV28, the J call TRBJ1-1; tentative D call: TRBD1 (6 bases). Between the trimmed V and J ends, which lost 8 bases and 1 base, there was a span of 26 bases. Germline CDR1 reads MDHEN; CDR2 reads SYDVKM. The CDR3 extends over 18 amino acids. CDR3 coding DNA: TGTGCCAGCGTTTCACAGGGAGGGGCCATCATAAAGAACACTGAAGCTTTCTTT. It encodes CASVSQGGAIIKNTEAFF.

The chain couples TRBV12-3 or TRBV12-4 to TRBJ1-2; 8 nucleotides line up with TRBD1. The CDR3 length is 11 residues. V lost 8 bases, J lost 12 bases, and 8 bases stayed unmatched. CDR3 coding DNA: TGTGCCAGCTCTCGGACAGGGATCAACACCTTC. The encoded protein is CASSRTGINTF.

V usage is TRBV3-1 (or the pseudogene TRBV3-2) and J usage is TRBJ2-3; 13 bases are shared with TRBD2. Germline CDR1 LGHDT, CDR2 YNNKEL (reference sequence). This CDR3 has 15 residues. After removal of 4 bases from V and 4 bases from J, the junction contained 2 bases not matched to a gene. The CDR3 protein is CASSPTSGGSDTQYF. The CDR3 nucleotides are TGTGCCAGCAGCCCGACTAGCGGGGGGTCAGATACGCAGTATTTT.

CDR3 bases: TGCAGTGCTAGTAAGCGGAGCACACTAGCCAAAAACATTCAGTACTTC. Translated: CSASKRSTLAKNIQYF. The rearrangement uses TRBV20-1 and TRBJ2-4; maybe TRBD2 (5 bases). Trimming shortened V by 3 bases and J by 0 bases, and 15 bases separated the two germline ends. Germline V gene sequence: CDR1 DFQATT, CDR2 SNEGSKA (reference sequence). The CDR3 has 16 residues.

The rearrangement links TRBV19 to TRBJ2-3; D is undetermined. CDR3 length: 12 residues. Germline CDR1 is LNHDA and CDR2 is SQIVND (reference sequence). V was clipped by 4 bases and J by 2 bases, with 4 bases between them. Here the CDR3 reads CASSSLTDTQYF. The DNA of the CDR3 is TGTGCCAGTAGTAGTCTCACAGATACGCAGTATTTT.

This clone showed up just once. CDR3 DNA sequence: TGTGCCACCAGTGATTTTGTAGCGGGACGCTACGAGCAGTACTTC. This gives the protein CATSDFVAGRYEQYF. The chain couples TRBV24-1 to TRBJ2-7; TRBD2 aligns across 8 bases. Germline V gives CDR1 KGHDR, CDR2 SFDVKD. With V trimmed by 1 base and J by 3 bases, 4 bases remained unmatched. CDR3 length: 15 residues.

CDR3 sequence (DNA): TGTGCCAGCTCCTCCGGGACAGGGACTTTTAGCAATCAGCCCCAGCATTTT. Translating gives CASSSGTGTFSNQPQHF. The chain uses TRBV27 and TRBJ1-5; TRBD1 aligns across 9 bases. The CDR3 length is 17 residues. CDR1 is MNHEY and CDR2 is SMNVEV in the germline V gene (reference sequence). V lost 8 bases and J lost 0; bases outside the gene matches: 11.

The table lists this clone with a count of one. The chain combines TRBV19 with TRBJ2-1, with TRBD1 matching over 8 bases. V dropped 3 bases and J dropped 4; count of bases not matched to a gene: 2. Germline V CDR1 and CDR2: LNHDA, SQIVND (reference sequence). This CDR3 region has 14 residues. CDR3 protein: CASSIDRGYNEQFF. CDR3 nucleotides: TGTGCCAGTAGTATCGACAGGGGTTACAATGAGCAGTTCTTC.

The chain combines TRBV5-1 with TRBJ1-1; no firm D call. Germline CDR1 and CDR2: SGHRS and YFSETQ. V lost 0 bases to trimming and J lost 1 base, with 7 bases between them. This CDR3 is 14 amino acids long. The CDR3 DNA follows: TGCGCCAGCAGCTTGGAACTTGCGAACACTGAAGCTTTCTTT. It yields the protein CASSLELANTEAFF.

The chain recombines TRBV30 with TRBJ2-3, with D perhaps TRBD2 (6 bases). Deletions cut 3 bases from V and 4 bases from J, with 8 bases between. The CDR3 is made up of 12 amino acids. From germline, CDR1 is GTSNPN and CDR2 SVGIG (reference sequence). The CDR3 loop is CAWSGSPDTQYF. The CDR3 DNA reads TGTGCCTGGAGCGGGAGCCCAGATACGCAGTATTTT.

The chain recombines TRBV6-5 with TRBJ1-2; 7 bases align to TRBD1. Losses at the gene ends were 2 bases for V and 4 bases for J; bases not matched to a gene: 4. Per the germline V gene, CDR1 is MNHEY and CDR2 is SVGAGI. The CDR3 consists of 14 residues. The CDR3 region is CASSYGGGTYGYTF. CDR3 in DNA: TGTGCCAGCAGTTACGGAGGGGGCACCTATGGCTACACCTTC.

This clone was seen only a few times. V is TRBV27 and J is TRBJ1-5, with 9 positions matching TRBD1. The germline V gene has CDR1 MNHEY and CDR2 SMNVEV (reference sequence). The CDR3 is made up of 15 amino acids. The junction had 9 bases not matched to a gene; V was cut back by 7 bases and J by 5 bases. CDR3 protein: CASIATGGRDQPQHF. CDR3 coding DNA: TGTGCCAGCATCGCGACAGGGGGTAGGGATCAGCCCCAGCATTTT.

This sequence joins TRBV5-1 and TRBJ1-3, with 12 bases identical to TRBD1. V lost 0 bases, J lost 1 base, and 14 bases stayed unmatched. Germline V gives CDR1 SGHRS, CDR2 YFSETQ. The CDR3 extends over 21 amino acids. The DNA of the CDR3 is TGCGCCAGCAGCTTGGAGCCACCGGGACAGGGGGCGGAGGTTTCTGGAAACACCATATATTTT. The encoded protein is CASSLEPPGQGAEVSGNTIYF.

V is TRBV6-2 or TRBV6-3 and J is TRBJ1-6; no reliable D call. The CDR3 contains 12 residues. V was trimmed by 2 bases and J by 10 bases, leaving 6 bases between them. Per the germline V gene, CDR1 is MNHEY and CDR2 is SVGEGT. CDR3 coding DNA: TGTGCCAGCAGTTACGGCAGATCACCCCTCCACTTT. It specifies CASSYGRSPLHF.

J is TRBJ2-7 and V is TRBV2; TRBD1 aligns across 9 bases. Trimming removed 5 bases from V and 7 bases from J; junction bases left unmatched: 6. The CDR3 runs to 13 residues. Per germline, CDR1 SNHLY and CDR2 FYNNEI. The CDR3 here is CASSSQGAGEQYF. As DNA, the CDR3 is TGTGCCAGCAGTTCACAGGGGGCGGGGGAGCAGTACTTC.

The chain links TRBV18 to TRBJ1-1; 7 positions match TRBD1. With V trimmed by 4 bases and J by 1 base, 6 bases remained unmatched. Germline CDR1 KGHSH, CDR2 LQKENI. The CDR3 runs to 15 residues. CDR3 loop: CASSRGTAANTEAFF. The DNA for the CDR3 is TGTGCCAGCTCACGCGGGACAGCTGCGAACACTGAAGCTTTCTTT. The variable domain in full, completed from reference TRBV18 and TRBJ1-1, reads NAGVMQNPRHLVRRRGQEARLRCSPMKGHSHVYWYRQLPEEGLKFMVYLQKENIIDESGMPKERFSAEFPKEGPSILRIQQVVRGDSAAYFCASSRGTAANTEAFFGQGTRLTVV.

The chain has TRBV18 and TRBJ1-2; 8 bases agree with TRBD1. V shed 4 bases, J shed 6 bases, and the junction held 10 bases outside the gene matches. Per the germline V gene, CDR1 is KGHSH and CDR2 is LQKENI. The CDR3 totals 15 residues. CDR3 region: CASSLGTGVSHGYTF. The CDR3 region has the DNA TGTGCCAGCTCACTGGGGACAGGTGTAAGTCATGGCTACACCTTC.